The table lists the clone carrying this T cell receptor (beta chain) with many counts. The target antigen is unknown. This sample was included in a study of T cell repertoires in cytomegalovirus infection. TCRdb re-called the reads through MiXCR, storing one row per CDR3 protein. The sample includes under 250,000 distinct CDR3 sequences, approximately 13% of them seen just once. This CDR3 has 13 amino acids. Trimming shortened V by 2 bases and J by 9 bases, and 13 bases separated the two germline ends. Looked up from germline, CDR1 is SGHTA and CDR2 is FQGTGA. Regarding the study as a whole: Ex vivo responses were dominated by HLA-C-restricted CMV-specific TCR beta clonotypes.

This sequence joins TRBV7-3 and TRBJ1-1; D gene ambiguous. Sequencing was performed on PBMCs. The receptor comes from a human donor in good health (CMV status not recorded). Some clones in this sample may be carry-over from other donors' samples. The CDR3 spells CASSLAGQTKAFF. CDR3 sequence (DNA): TGTGCCAGCAGCTTAGCTGGGCAGACTAAAGCTTTCTTT.